These 32 T cell receptor beta chains were sequenced from one sample in a study of long-term antiretroviral therapy in people with HIV. At the survey level, the v3.0 immunoSEQ assay was run. The repertoire was sequenced with immunoSEQ multiplex PCR; TCRdb's copy has only in-frame clones and lacks some. The data contain tens of thousands of clones, over 90% of them seen just once; the ten biggest clones take up 6% to 7%. The starting material was unsorted PBMCs, obtained roughly 6.5 years after starting antiretroviral therapy. The origin of the receptors is a middle-aged woman with HIV.

The V gene is TRBV5-5, the J gene TRBJ1-2; D not certain. Trimming pared 0 bases from V and 3 bases from J, leaving 6 bases between. Germline V gene lookup returns CDR1 SGHKS and CDR2 YYEKEE (reference sequence). The CDR3 totals 13 residues. The CDR3 loop reads CASSLAGDYGYTF. The CDR3 DNA is TGTGCCAGCAGCTTGGCAGGCGACTATGGCTACACCTTC.

This chain links TRBV25-1 with TRBJ2-3; D possibly uses TRBD1 or TRBD2 (5 bases each). Germline V gene data show CDR1 as MGHDK and CDR2 as SYGVNS. The V end lost 1 base, the J end lost 0 bases, and 5 bases lay between the germline ends. The CDR3 runs to 14 residues. The CDR3 spells CASSEWGSTDTQYF. The CDR3 DNA follows: TGTGCCAGCAGTGAATGGGGGAGCACAGATACGCAGTATTTT.

CDR3 DNA: TGTGCCAGCAGCGTAGATCAACAGGCCTACGAGCAGTACTTC. It specifies CASSVDQQAYEQYF. The chain combines TRBV9 with TRBJ2-7; D perhaps matches TRBD1 (5 bases). Deletions cut 0 bases from V and 2 bases from J, with 9 bases between. Germline-derived CDR1 and CDR2 are SGDLS and YYNGEE. The CDR3 loop spans 14 amino acids.

The gene calls are TRBV11-2 and TRBJ1-3, with TRBD1 as a possible D gene (5 bases). CDR1 is SGHAT and CDR2 is FQNNGV in the germline V gene. This CDR3 has 17 residues. V lost 5 bases to trimming and J lost 4 bases, with 21 bases between them. This CDR3 reads CASSQNPVQGSGNTIYF. CDR3 coding DNA: TGTGCCAGCAGCCAAAACCCAGTCCAGGGCTCCGGAAACACCATATATTTT.

The V call is TRBV10-1, the J call TRBJ2-1, with D unresolved. The V gene's germline CDR1 is WNHNN and CDR2 SYGVQD (reference sequence). This CDR3 spans 14 amino acids. The ends were cut back, 0 bases at V and 6 bases at J, with 9 bases in the middle. In DNA form, the CDR3 reads TGCGCCAGCAGTGAGTCGGGTCTTGGCAATGAGCAGTTCTTC. Protein sequence: CASSESGLGNEQFF.

The V gene is TRBV30, the J gene TRBJ2-7; D is unresolved. Between the trimmed V and J ends, which lost 1 base and 2 bases, there was a span of 3 bases. The CDR3 consists of 11 residues. CDR1 is GTSNPN and CDR2 is SVGIG in the germline V gene (reference sequence). CDR3 protein: CAWSAPYEQYF. CDR3 coding DNA: TGTGCCTGGAGTGCCCCCTACGAGCAGTACTTC. The full variable domain, in which reference TRBV30 and TRBJ2-7 provide the parts outside the CDR3, is SQTIHQWPATLVQPVGSPLSLECTVEGTSNPNLYWYRQAAGRGLQLLFYSVGIGQISSEVPQNLSASRPQDRQFILSSKKLLLSDSGFYLCAWSAPYEQYFGPGTRLTVT.

In DNA, the CDR3 is TGCGCCAGCAGCCAAGATCCGAGCGGGGTCCTCTACGAGCAGTACTTC. This encodes CASSQDPSGVLYEQYF. The J gene is TRBJ2-7, the V gene TRBV4-1; 7 bases line up with TRBD2. V shed 0 bases and J 3 bases; nucleotides not matched to a gene: 8. This CDR3 comprises 16 residues. In germline, CDR1 is MGHRA, CDR2 YSYEKL.

This clone was seen a single time. The genes are TRBV30 and TRBJ1-5, with D unclear. The germline V and J ends were trimmed by 1 base and 0 bases, with 7 bases remaining between them. The germline CDR1 and CDR2 sequences are GTSNPN and SVGIG (reference sequence). The CDR3 covers 14 residues. CDR3: CAWSGTDSNQPQHF. CDR3 in DNA: TGTGCCTGGAGTGGGACGGATAGCAATCAGCCCCAGCATTTT.

The chain uses TRBV19 and TRBJ1-5, with 10 positions matching TRBD1. Germline trimming cut 6 bases from V and 3 bases from J; bases unmatched to any gene: 5. This CDR3 is built from 15 residues. Germline V gene lookup returns CDR1 LNHDA and CDR2 SQIVND (reference sequence). The CDR3 coding sequence is TGTGCCAGTAGCTGGGACAGGGGACCCAATCAGCCCCAGCATTTT. The encoded protein is CASSWDRGPNQPQHF.

The chain couples TRBV6-1 to TRBJ1-1; weak D call: TRBD1 (5 bases). This CDR3 has 14 residues. Trimming left V 4 bases short and J 6 bases short, with 15 bases between. CDR1 is MNHNS and CDR2 is SASEGT in the germline V gene. CDR3 in DNA: TGTGCCAGCAGTGCGCAGCAGGGCTCTTCTGAAGCTTTCTTT. Amino acid sequence: CASSAQQGSSEAFF.

This clone was found once. The chain employs TRBV18 and TRBJ2-7, with 11 bases fitting TRBD1. Germline CDR1 KGHSH, CDR2 LQKENI. V trimming: 6 bases; J trimming: 3 bases; junction bases outside the gene matches: 16. CDR3 length: 18 amino acids. The CDR3 nucleotides read TGTGCCAGCTCGCTAACCGGGACAGGGGGAACCACTGACTACGAGCAGTACTTC. This translates into CASSLTGTGGTTDYEQYF.

This sequence joins TRBV4-1 and TRBJ2-7; possibly TRBD1 or TRBD2 for D (5 bases each). Between the trimmed V and J ends, which lost 4 bases and 0 bases, there was a span of 10 bases. Germline V gives CDR1 MGHRA, CDR2 YSYEKL. The length of the CDR3 is 14 residues. Here the CDR3 reads CASSRDSGSYEQYF. The CDR3 region has the DNA TGCGCCAGCAGCCGCGACAGCGGCTCCTACGAGCAGTACTTC.

The genes are TRBV7-9 and TRBJ2-5, with TRBD1 as a possible D gene (5 bases). CDR3 length: 14 residues. The germline V gene encodes CDR1 SEHNR and CDR2 FQNEAQ (reference sequence). V dropped 5 bases and J dropped 1 base, with 11 bases sitting between them. DNA for the CDR3: TGTGCCAGCAGCCAGCAGGGAATCCAAGAGACCCAGTACTTC. Its protein product is CASSQQGIQETQYF.

The genes are TRBV18 and TRBJ2-5; 12 bases agree with TRBD2. Germline V gene data show CDR1 as KGHSH and CDR2 as LQKENI. The CDR3 has 17 amino acids. After removal of 1 base from V and 5 bases from J, the junction contained 8 bases not matched to a gene. For the CDR3, the DNA is TGTGCCAGCTCACCACAGACTAGCGGGGGTCAGTGGGAGACCCAGTACTTC. It specifies CASSPQTSGGQWETQYF.

The J gene is TRBJ2-7, the V gene TRBV5-5, with D uncertain. Germline CDR1 reads SGHKS; CDR2 reads YYEKEE (reference sequence). The length of the CDR3 is 13 residues. With 0 bases removed from V and 7 bases from J, the gap between germline ends came to 11 bases. CDR3 protein: CASSLGFSQEQYF. The CDR3 DNA is TGTGCCAGCAGCTTGGGGTTCTCTCAGGAGCAGTACTTC.

The rearrangement joins TRBV6-6 to TRBJ1-2, with 7 bases lining up with TRBD1. J gave up 5 bases and V 7 bases, and 7 bases lay outside the gene matches. This CDR3 has 13 residues. Germline values: CDR1 MNHNY, CDR2 SVGAGI (reference sequence). CDR3 amino acids: CASTLRGLYGYTF. The CDR3 DNA sequence: TGTGCCAGCACCCTTAGGGGGCTGTATGGCTACACCTTC.

V gene TRBV5-4 combines with J gene TRBJ1-1; D may be TRBD1 (5 bases). The CDR3 extends over 12 amino acids. Germline lookup yields CDR1 SGHNT and CDR2 YYREEE (reference sequence). Trimming removed 3 bases at V and 8 bases at J, with 11 bases between. The CDR3 protein is CASSSAGLEAFF. The CDR3 bases are TGTGCCAGCAGCTCCGCAGGGTTAGAAGCTTTCTTT. Together with reference TRBV5-4 and TRBJ1-1, the CDR3 gives the full variable domain: ETGVTQSPTHLIKTRGQQVTLRCSSQSGHNTVSWYQQALGQGPQFIFQYYREEENGRGNFPPRFSGLQFPNYSSELNVNALELDDSALYLCASSSAGLEAFFGQGTRLTVV.

This chain connects TRBV28 to TRBJ1-2, with 7 positions matching TRBD1. Germline V gene data show CDR1 as MDHEN and CDR2 as SYDVKM. V lost 2 bases to trimming and J lost 5 bases; unmatched junction nucleotides: 11. The CDR3 is made up of 16 amino acids. In DNA, the CDR3 is TGTGCCAGCAGTTTACAATCAGGGGGGAGCGGATATGGCTACACCTTC. Translated: CASSLQSGGSGYGYTF.

V gene TRBV2 combines with J gene TRBJ2-1; D not certain. This CDR3 has 11 residues. Trimming shortened V by 5 bases and J by 6 bases, and 5 bases separated the two germline ends. Per germline, CDR1 SNHLY and CDR2 FYNNEI. CDR3 loop: CASSQLNEQFF. The CDR3 nucleotides read TGTGCCAGCAGTCAGCTCAATGAGCAGTTCTTC.

This clone was seen only once. The genes are TRBV2 and TRBJ2-3; TRBD2 agrees at 15 bases. Germline-derived CDR1 and CDR2 are SNHLY and FYNNEI. V lost 4 bases and J lost 2; bases outside the gene matches: 4. This CDR3 is built from 17 residues. CDR3 coding DNA: TGTGCCAGCAGTGGAGGACTAGCGGGGGGGAACACAGATACGCAGTATTTT. Amino acids: CASSGGLAGGNTDTQYF.

CDR3 loop: CASSHSGTGSYEQYF. The CDR3 nucleotides are TGCGCCAGCAGCCACTCCGGGACAGGGAGCTACGAGCAGTACTTC. The rearrangement joins TRBV4-3 to TRBJ2-7, with 9 bases identical to TRBD1. With V trimmed by 3 bases and J by 3 bases, 6 bases remained unmatched. CDR3 length: 15 residues. The germline V gene encodes CDR1 LGHNA and CDR2 YSLEER.

The chain couples TRBV6-1 to TRBJ1-2; D might be TRBD1 (6 bases). Germline V gene lookup returns CDR1 MNHNS and CDR2 SASEGT. Trimming cost V 8 bases and J 6 bases, with 10 bases left between them. The CDR3 has 11 amino acids. CDR3 amino acids: CASGQNHGYTF. The CDR3 DNA reads as TGTGCCAGCGGACAGAACCATGGCTACACCTTC.

V gene TRBV27 combines with J gene TRBJ2-6; D may be TRBD1 (5 bases). The CDR3 runs 14 residues. Trimming shortened V by 8 bases and J by 1 base, and 9 bases separated the two germline ends. Per the germline V gene, CDR1 is MNHEY and CDR2 is SMNVEV (reference sequence). The CDR3: CASAGQSGANVLTF. CDR3 in DNA: TGTGCCAGCGCAGGGCAATCTGGGGCCAACGTCCTGACTTTC.

The CDR3 DNA follows: TGTGCCAGCAGCCCGACGGTCTCTGGAAACACCATATATTTT. Translating gives CASSPTVSGNTIYF. V and J are TRBV7-2 and TRBJ1-3; D unresolved. The V end lost 5 bases, the J end lost 0 bases, and 8 bases lay between the germline ends. CDR3 size: 14 residues. CDR1 is SGHTA, CDR2 FQGNSA, per germline.

This chain joins TRBV5-1 and TRBJ1-5; tentative D call: TRBD1 (5 bases). The CDR3 loop spans 17 amino acids. Trimming shortened V by 0 bases and J by 2 bases, and 15 bases separated the two germline ends. Germline assignment: CDR1 SGHRS and CDR2 YFSETQ. For the CDR3, the DNA is TGCGCCAGCAGCTTGGAAGGCCTCCAAGGGGGCAATCAGCCCCAGCATTTT. As protein: CASSLEGLQGGNQPQHF. Combining the CDR3 with reference TRBV5-1 and TRBJ1-5 gives the whole variable domain KAGVTQTPRYLIKTRGQQVTLSCSPISGHRSVSWYQQTPGQGLQFLFEYFSETQRNKGNFPGRFSGRQFSNSRSEMNVSTLELGDSALYLCASSLEGLQGGNQPQHFGDGTRLSIL.

The V and J genes are TRBV7-9 and TRBJ1-4, with 7 positions matching TRBD1. CDR1 is SEHNR and CDR2 is FQNEAQ in the germline V gene (reference sequence). This CDR3 spans 16 amino acids. Losses at the gene ends were 5 bases for V and 0 bases for J; bases not matched to a gene: 6. CDR3 in DNA: TGTGCCAGCAGCCTCGGGACAGATGCAACTAATGAAAAACTGTTTTTT. Its protein product is CASSLGTDATNEKLFF.

The chain couples TRBV30 to TRBJ1-6; D might be TRBD1 (6 bases). Germline assignment: CDR1 GTSNPN and CDR2 SVGIG (reference sequence). V lost 4 bases and J 10 bases, leaving 17 bases between the germline ends. The CDR3 is 14 residues long. For the CDR3, the DNA is TGTGCCTGGAATCTTCATGTTGGGGGCTCACCCCTCCACTTT. It codes for CAWNLHVGGSPLHF.

The chain employs TRBV7-3 and TRBJ1-1; 8 bases are a match to TRBD1. This CDR3 has 14 residues. Trimming cost V 2 bases and J 1 base; bases outside gene matches: 0. CDR1 and CDR2 (germline): SGHTA, FQGTGA. The CDR3 spells CASSLGQGNTEAFF. The CDR3 DNA is TGTGCCAGCAGCTTAGGACAGGGGAACACTGAAGCTTTCTTT.

The chain employs TRBV7-8 and TRBJ2-5; 14 bases fit TRBD2. The germline CDR1 and CDR2 sequences are SGHVS and FQNEAQ. V shed 3 bases, J shed 2 bases, and the junction held 5 bases outside the gene matches. The CDR3 is 17 amino acids. The CDR3 region has the DNA TGTGCCAGCAGCTTTCAGGGACTAGCGGGGGTGCAAGAGACCCAGTACTTC. The encoded protein is CASSFQGLAGVQETQYF.

The rearrangement joins TRBV7-9 to TRBJ1-1; 9 nucleotides agree with TRBD1. The CDR3 covers 15 residues. Germline V gene data show CDR1 as SEHNR and CDR2 as FQNEAQ (reference sequence). Losses at the gene ends were 7 bases for V and 6 bases for J; bases not matched to a gene: 12. The CDR3 DNA sequence: TGTGCCAGCATCCCGGGACAGGGACCTTCGGCTGAAGCTTTCTTT. Its protein product is CASIPGQGPSAEAFF.

V and J are TRBV4-3 and TRBJ1-3, with D uncertain. Trimming took 0 bases from V and 2 from J, leaving 5 bases between them. The CDR3 runs 14 residues. Looked up from germline, CDR1 is LGHNA and CDR2 is YSLEER. CDR3 nucleotides: TGCGCCAGCAGCCAAGACCGGCCTGGAAACACCATATATTTT. It yields the protein CASSQDRPGNTIYF.

J is TRBJ2-3 and V is TRBV7-9; possibly TRBD1 for D (6 bases). Germline CDR1 and CDR2: SEHNR and FQNEAQ (reference sequence). The V end lost 1 base, the J end lost 6 bases, and 8 bases lay between the germline ends. The CDR3 has 13 amino acids. The CDR3 region is CASSLGGPDTQYF. The DNA for the CDR3 is TGTGCCAGCAGCTTAGGGGGGCCCGATACGCAGTATTTT. The full variable domain, rest sourced from reference TRBV7-9 and TRBJ2-3, is DTGVSQNPRHKITKRGQNVTFRCDPISEHNRLYWYRQTLGQGPEFLTYFQNEAQLEKSRLLSDRFSAERPKGSFSTLEIQRTEQGDSAMYLCASSLGGPDTQYFGPGTRLTVL.